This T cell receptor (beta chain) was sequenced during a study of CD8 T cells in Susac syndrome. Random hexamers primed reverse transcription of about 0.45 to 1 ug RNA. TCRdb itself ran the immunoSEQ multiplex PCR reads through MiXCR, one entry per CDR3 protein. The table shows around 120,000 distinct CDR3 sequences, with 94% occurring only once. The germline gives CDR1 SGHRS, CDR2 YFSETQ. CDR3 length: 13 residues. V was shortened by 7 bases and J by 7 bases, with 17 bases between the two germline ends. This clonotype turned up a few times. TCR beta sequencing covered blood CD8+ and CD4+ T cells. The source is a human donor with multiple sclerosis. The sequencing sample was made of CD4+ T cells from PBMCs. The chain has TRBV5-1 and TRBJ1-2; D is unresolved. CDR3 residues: CASGPQGASGYTF. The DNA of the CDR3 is TGCGCCAGCGGGCCTCAAGGTGCATCTGGCTACACCTTC.